This TCR delta chain was captured by sequencing in a study of γδ T cells in repeated Plasmodium falciparum infection. Across the whole study: Donors were malaria-exposed Malian children or age- and gender-matched Australian children.

The germline V and J ends were trimmed by 4 bases and 0 bases, with 36 bases remaining between them. This CDR3 contains 23 residues. Germline V gene sequence: CDR1 TSWWSYY, CDR2 QGS. Remarks on this clone: Its antigen is not known. The protein TCRdb gives is from a much larger clone and does not agree with this DNA's translation at residue 5, likely a read error; the protein shown here comes from the DNA.

Findings and caveats of the study: One small rural Malian village, predominantly a single ethnic group, supplied the cohort.

TCRdb used CATT to re-call clones from the multiplex PCR reads. The table lists 85,000 to 90,000 delta-chain clones, over 1.1% of them singletons, with just under 9% in the top ten. Vgamma9/Vdelta2+ and Vdelta2-negative gammadelta T cells were flow-sorted from PBMC for bulk sequencing. The receptor comes from a pool of human donors (malaria-infected and uninfected, not separated). The chain recombines TRDV1 with TRDJ1, with D hard to call. Here the J gene was assigned by germline matching of the DNA, as TCRdb has none. Sample: gamma-delta T cells from blood. DNA of the CDR3: TGTGCTCTTGGGGGAGACCCGTCCCCTCTCTATAAGTCATTCTCCCCGTACACCGATAAACTCATCTTT. Protein sequence: CALGGDPSPLYKSFSPYTDKLIF.